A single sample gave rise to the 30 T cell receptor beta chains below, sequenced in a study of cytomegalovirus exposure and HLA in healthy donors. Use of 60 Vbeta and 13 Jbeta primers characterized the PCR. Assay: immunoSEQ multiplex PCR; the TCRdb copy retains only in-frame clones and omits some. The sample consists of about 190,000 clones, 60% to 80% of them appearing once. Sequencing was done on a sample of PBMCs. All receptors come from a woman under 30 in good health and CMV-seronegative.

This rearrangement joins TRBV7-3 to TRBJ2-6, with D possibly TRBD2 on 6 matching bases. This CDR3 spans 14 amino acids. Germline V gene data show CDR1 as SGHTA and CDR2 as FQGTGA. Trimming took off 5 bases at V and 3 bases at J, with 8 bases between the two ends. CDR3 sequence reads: CASSPGDGANVLTF. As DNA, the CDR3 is TGTGCCAGCAGCCCGGGGGATGGGGCCAACGTCCTGACTTTC.

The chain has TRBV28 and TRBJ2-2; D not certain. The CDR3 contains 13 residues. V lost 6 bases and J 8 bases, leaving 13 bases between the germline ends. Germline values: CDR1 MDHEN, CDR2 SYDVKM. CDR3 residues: CASSILEMGELFF. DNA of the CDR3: TGTGCCAGCAGCATCCTAGAGATGGGGGAGCTGTTTTTT.

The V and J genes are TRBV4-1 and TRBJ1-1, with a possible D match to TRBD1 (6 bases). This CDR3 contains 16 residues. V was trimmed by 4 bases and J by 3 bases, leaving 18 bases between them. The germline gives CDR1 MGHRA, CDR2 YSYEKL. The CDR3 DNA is TGCGCCAGCAGCCTCCATCCACAGGGCGAGGACACTGAAGCTTTCTTT. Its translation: CASSLHPQGEDTEAFF.

The CDR3 here is CASRRGAGLGNEQFF. In DNA form, the CDR3 reads TGTGCCAGCCGTAGAGGGGCGGGATTGGGCAATGAGCAGTTCTTC. The chain has TRBV7-8 and TRBJ2-1, with D perhaps matching TRBD2 (6 bases). Germline CDR1 SGHVS, CDR2 FQNEAQ. Trimming took 8 bases from V and 6 from J, leaving 20 bases between them. The CDR3 extends over 15 amino acids.

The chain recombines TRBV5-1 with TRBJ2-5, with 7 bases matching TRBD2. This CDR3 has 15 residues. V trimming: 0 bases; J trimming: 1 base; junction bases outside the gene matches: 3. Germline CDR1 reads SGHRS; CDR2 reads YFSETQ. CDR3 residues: CASSLGAGIQETQYF. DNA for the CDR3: TGCGCCAGCAGCTTGGGAGCGGGGATCCAAGAGACCCAGTACTTC.

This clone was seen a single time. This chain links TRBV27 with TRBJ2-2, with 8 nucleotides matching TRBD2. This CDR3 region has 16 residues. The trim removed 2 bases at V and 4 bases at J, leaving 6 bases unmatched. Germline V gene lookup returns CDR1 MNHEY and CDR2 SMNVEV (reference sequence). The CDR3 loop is CASSLGAGGFTGELFF. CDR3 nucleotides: TGTGCCAGCAGTTTAGGGGCGGGAGGATTCACCGGGGAGCTGTTTTTT.

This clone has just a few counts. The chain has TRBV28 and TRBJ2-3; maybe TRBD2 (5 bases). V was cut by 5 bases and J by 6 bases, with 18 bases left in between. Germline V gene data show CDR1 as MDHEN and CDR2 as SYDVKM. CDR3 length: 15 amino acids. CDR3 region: CASSLLGREGDTQYF. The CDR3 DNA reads TGTGCCAGCAGTCTGCTTGGACGGGAAGGGGATACGCAGTATTTT.

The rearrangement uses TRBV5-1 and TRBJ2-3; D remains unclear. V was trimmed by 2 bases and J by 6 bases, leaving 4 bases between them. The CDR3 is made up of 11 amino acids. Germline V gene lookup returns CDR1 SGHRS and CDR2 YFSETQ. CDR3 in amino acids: CASSFPDTQYF. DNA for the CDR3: TGCGCCAGCAGCTTCCCTGATACGCAGTATTTT.

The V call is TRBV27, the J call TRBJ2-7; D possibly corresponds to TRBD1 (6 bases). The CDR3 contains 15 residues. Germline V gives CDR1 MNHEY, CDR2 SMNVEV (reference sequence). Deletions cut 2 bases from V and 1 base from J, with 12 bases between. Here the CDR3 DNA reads TGTGCCAGCAGTTTACACAGGGTGAGATCCTACGAGCAGTACTTC. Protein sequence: CASSLHRVRSYEQYF.

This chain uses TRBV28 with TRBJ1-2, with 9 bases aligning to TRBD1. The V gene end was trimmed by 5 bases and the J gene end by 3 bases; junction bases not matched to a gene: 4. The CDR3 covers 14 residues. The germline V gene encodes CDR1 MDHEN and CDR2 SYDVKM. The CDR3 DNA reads TGTGCCAGCAGTCTACAGGGGGCGTACTATGGCTACACCTTC. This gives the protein CASSLQGAYYGYTF.

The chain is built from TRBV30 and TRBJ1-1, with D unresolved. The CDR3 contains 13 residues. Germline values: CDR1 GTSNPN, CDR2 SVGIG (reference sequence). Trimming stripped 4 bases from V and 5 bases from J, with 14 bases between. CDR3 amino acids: CAWNGQASTEAFF. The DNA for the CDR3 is TGTGCCTGGAACGGCCAGGCGAGTACTGAAGCTTTCTTT.

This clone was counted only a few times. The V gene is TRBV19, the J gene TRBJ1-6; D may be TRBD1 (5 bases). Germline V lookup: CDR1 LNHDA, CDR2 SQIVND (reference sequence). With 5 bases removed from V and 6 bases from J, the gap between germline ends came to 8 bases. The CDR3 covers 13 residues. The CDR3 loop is CASSYDSNSPLHF. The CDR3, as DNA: TGTGCCAGTAGTTATGACAGTAATTCACCCCTCCACTTT.

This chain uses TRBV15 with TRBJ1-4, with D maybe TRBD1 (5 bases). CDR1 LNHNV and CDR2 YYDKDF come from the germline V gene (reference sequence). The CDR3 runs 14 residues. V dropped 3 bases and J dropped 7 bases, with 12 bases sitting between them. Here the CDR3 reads CATSRGPTGEKLFF. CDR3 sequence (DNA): TGTGCCACCAGCAGGGGGCCGACGGGTGAAAAACTGTTTTTT.

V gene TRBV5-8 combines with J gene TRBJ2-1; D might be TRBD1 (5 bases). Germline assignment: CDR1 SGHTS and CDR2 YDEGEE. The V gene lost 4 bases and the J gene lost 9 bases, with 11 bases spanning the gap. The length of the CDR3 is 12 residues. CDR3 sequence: CASSLGAIEQFF. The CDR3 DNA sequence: TGTGCCAGCAGCCTAGGGGCTATTGAGCAGTTCTTC.

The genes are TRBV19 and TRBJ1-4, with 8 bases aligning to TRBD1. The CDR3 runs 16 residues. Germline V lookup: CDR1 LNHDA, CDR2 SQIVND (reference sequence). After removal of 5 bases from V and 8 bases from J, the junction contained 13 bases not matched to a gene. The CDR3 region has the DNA TGTGCCAGTAGTCCGAACCGACAGGGGTCGAGCGAAAAACTGTTTTTT. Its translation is CASSPNRQGSSEKLFF.

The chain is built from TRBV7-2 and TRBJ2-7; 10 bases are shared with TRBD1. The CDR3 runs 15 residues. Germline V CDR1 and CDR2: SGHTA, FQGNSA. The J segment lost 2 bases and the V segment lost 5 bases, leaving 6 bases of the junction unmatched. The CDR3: CASSVGQGITYEQYF. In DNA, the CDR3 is TGTGCCAGCAGCGTGGGACAGGGGATAACCTACGAGCAGTACTTC.

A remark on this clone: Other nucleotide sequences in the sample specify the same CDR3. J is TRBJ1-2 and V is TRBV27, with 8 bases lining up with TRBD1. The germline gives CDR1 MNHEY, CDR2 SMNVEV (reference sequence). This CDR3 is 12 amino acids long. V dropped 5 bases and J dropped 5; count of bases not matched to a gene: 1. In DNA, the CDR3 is TGTGCCAGCAGTAGGACAGGGTATGGCTACACCTTC. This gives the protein CASSRTGYGYTF.

The CDR3 region has the DNA TGTGCCAGCAGCTTCGCCGGGACAGGGGAATCACCCCTCCACTTT. Amino acid sequence: CASSFAGTGESPLHF. The chain is built from TRBV5-4 and TRBJ1-6; the match to TRBD1 covers 10 bases. With V trimmed by 2 bases and J by 10 bases, 6 bases remained unmatched. CDR1 and CDR2 (germline): SGHNT, YYREEE (reference sequence). This CDR3 region has 15 residues. Supplemented by reference TRBV5-4 and TRBJ1-6, the full variable domain reads ETGVTQSPTHLIKTRGQQVTLRCSSQSGHNTVSWYQQALGQGPQFIFQYYREEENGRGNFPPRFSGLQFPNYSSELNVNALELDDSALYLCASSFAGTGESPLHFGNGTRLTVT.

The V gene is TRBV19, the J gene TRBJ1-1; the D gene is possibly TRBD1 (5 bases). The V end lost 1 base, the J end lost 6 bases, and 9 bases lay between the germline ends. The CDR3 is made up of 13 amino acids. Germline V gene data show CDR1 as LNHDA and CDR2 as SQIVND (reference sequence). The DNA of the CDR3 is TGTGCCAGTAGTATAGGTTCCAGGGCTGAAGCTTTCTTT. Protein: CASSIGSRAEAFF.

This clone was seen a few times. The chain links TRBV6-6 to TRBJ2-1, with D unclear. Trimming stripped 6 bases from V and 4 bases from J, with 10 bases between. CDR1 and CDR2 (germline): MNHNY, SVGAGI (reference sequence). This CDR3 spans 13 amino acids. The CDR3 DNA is TGTGCCAGCAGCAGGTCGGATTACAATGAGCAGTTCTTC. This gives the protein CASSRSDYNEQFF.

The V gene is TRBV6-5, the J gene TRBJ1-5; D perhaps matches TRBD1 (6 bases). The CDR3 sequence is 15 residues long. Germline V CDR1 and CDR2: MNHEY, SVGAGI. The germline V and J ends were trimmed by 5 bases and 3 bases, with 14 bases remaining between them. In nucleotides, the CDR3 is TGTGCCAGCAGTAGAACAGGGCGAGACAATCAGCCCCAGCATTTT. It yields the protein CASSRTGRDNQPQHF.

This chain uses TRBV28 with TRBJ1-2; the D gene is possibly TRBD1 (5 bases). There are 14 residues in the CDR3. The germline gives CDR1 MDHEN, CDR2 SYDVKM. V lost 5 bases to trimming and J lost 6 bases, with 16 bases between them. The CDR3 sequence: CASSPYHRGDGYTF. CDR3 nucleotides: TGTGCCAGCAGTCCCTACCACCGGGGGGATGGCTACACCTTC.

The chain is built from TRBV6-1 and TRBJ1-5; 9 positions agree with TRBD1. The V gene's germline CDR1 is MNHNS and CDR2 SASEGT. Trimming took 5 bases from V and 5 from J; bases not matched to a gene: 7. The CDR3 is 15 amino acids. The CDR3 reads CASSTQTGGDQPQHF. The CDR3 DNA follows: TGTGCCAGCAGTACTCAGACAGGGGGGGATCAGCCCCAGCATTTT.

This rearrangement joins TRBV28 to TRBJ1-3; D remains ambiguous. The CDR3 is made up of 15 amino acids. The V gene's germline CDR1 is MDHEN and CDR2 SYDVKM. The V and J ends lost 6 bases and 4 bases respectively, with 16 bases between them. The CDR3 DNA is TGTGCCAGCAGCCCAAACCCCGGCGGAGGAAACACCATATATTTT. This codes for CASSPNPGGGNTIYF.

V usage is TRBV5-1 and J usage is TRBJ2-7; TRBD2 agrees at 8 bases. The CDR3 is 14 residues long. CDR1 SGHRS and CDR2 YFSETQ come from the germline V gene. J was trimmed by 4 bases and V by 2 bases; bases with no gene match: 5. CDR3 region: CASSLGSGVYEQYF. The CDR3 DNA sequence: TGCGCCAGCAGCTTAGGTAGCGGGGTGTACGAGCAGTACTTC. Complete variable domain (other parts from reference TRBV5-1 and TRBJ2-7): KAGVTQTPRYLIKTRGQQVTLSCSPISGHRSVSWYQQTPGQGLQFLFEYFSETQRNKGNFPGRFSGRQFSNSRSEMNVSTLELGDSALYLCASSLGSGVYEQYFGPGTRLTVT.

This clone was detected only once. The CDR3 region has the DNA TGTGCCAGCAGCTTAGGCAGGGGCCAAGATACGCAGTATTTT. Amino acids: CASSLGRGQDTQYF. The chain combines TRBV7-2 with TRBJ2-3; tentative D call: TRBD1 (6 bases). Germline values: CDR1 SGHTA, CDR2 FQGNSA. CDR3 length: 14 residues. Trimming cost V 1 base and J 5 bases, with 10 bases left between them.

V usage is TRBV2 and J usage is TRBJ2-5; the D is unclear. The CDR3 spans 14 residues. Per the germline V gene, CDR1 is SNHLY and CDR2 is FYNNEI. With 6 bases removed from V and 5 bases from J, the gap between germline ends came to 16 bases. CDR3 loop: CASRKPEILETQYF. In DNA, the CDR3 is TGTGCCAGCAGGAAGCCGGAGATTCTGGAGACCCAGTACTTC.

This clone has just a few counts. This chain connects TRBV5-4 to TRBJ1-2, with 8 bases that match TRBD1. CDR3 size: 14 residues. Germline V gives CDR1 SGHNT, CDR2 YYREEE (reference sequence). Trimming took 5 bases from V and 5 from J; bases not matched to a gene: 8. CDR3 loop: CASSTQGASYGYTF. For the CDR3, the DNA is TGTGCCAGCAGTACCCAGGGGGCGTCTTATGGCTACACCTTC. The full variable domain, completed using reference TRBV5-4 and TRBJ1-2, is ETGVTQSPTHLIKTRGQQVTLRCSSQSGHNTVSWYQQALGQGPQFIFQYYREEENGRGNFPPRFSGLQFPNYSSELNVNALELDDSALYLCASSTQGASYGYTFGSGTRLTVV.

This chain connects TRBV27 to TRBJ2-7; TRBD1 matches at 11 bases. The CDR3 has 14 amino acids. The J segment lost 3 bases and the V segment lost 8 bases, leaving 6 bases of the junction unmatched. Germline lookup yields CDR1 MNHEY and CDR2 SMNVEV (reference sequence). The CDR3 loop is CASSQGQGDYEQYF. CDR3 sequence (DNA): TGTGCCAGCTCTCAGGGACAGGGGGACTACGAGCAGTACTTC.

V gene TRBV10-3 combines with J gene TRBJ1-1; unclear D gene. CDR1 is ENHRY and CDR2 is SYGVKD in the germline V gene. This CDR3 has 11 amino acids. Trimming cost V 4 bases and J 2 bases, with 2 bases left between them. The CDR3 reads CAISANTEAFF. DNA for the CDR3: TGTGCCATCAGTGCAAACACTGAAGCTTTCTTT.